The 5 T cell receptor beta chains presented below share a single source sample, sequenced in a study of CD8 T cells in ankylosing spondylitis. One entry per CDR3 protein, called by TCRdb with MiXCR from the 5' RACE reads. The data contain 200,000 to 300,000 distinct CDR3 sequences, around 8% of them singletons. Sequencing was done on a sample of blood, either unsorted or a sorted T cell fraction (not recorded which). The receptors derive from a female donor with ankylosing spondylitis or in good health (not recorded which).

This clonotype was detected ten times or more. The chain couples TRBV29-1 to TRBJ2-5, with 9 positions matching TRBD1. The CDR3 consists of 14 residues. Germline-derived CDR1 and CDR2 are SQVTM and ANQGSEA. J gave up 3 bases and V 4 bases, and 6 bases lay outside the gene matches. The CDR3 region has the DNA TGCAGCGTTGTACGGGACAGGGCTAAAGAGACCCAGTACTTC. This gives the protein CSVVRDRAKETQYF.

This clonotype has ten or more counts. This chain connects TRBV10-3 to TRBJ2-5, with D unresolved. Per germline, CDR1 ENHRY and CDR2 SYGVKD. The CDR3 totals 13 residues. V lost 4 bases and J lost 4, with 10 bases in between. The CDR3 spells CAISGRISETQYF. CDR3 nucleotide sequence: TGTGCCATCAGTGGACGAATTTCAGAGACCCAGTACTTC.

This clonotype was found many times. This rearrangement joins TRBV5-6 to TRBJ1-5, with D tentatively TRBD1 (6 bases). CDR1 SGHDT and CDR2 YYEEEE come from the germline V gene. Trimming removed 5 bases from V and 6 bases from J, with 18 bases in between. The CDR3 totals 15 residues. The CDR3 loop reads CASSSRFGGRQPQHF. DNA of the CDR3: TGTGCCAGCAGTTCGAGGTTTGGGGGCCGTCAGCCCCAGCATTTT.

This clonotype has more than one count but fewer than ten. The genes are TRBV15 and TRBJ2-5; 15 bases match TRBD2. The germline gives CDR1 LNHNV, CDR2 YYDKDF (reference sequence). V was pared by 1 base and J by 5 bases, with 5 bases of the junction left unmatched. The CDR3 consists of 17 residues. CDR3 sequence (DNA): TGTGCCACCAGCAGAGGGACTAGCGGGAGGGCCCGGGAGACCCAGTACTTC. Protein product: CATSRGTSGRARETQYF. Filled out from reference TRBV15 and TRBJ2-5, the complete variable domain reads DAMVIQNPRYQVTQFGKPVTLSCSQTLNHNVMYWYQQKSSQAPKLLFHYYDKDFNNEADTPDNFQSRRPNTSFCFLDIRSPGLGDTAMYLCATSRGTSGRARETQYFGPGTRLLVL.

This clonotype was detected ten times or more. The rearrangement uses TRBV29-1 and TRBJ1-2; the D is unclear. With 4 bases removed from V and 4 bases from J, the gap between germline ends came to 10 bases. The germline V gene has CDR1 SQVTM and CDR2 ANQGSEA. The CDR3 runs 12 residues. CDR3 protein: CSVGAYGYGYTF. CDR3 DNA: TGCAGCGTTGGAGCCTACGGCTATGGCTACACCTTC.